What follows are 22 T cell receptor beta chains derived from one specimen sequenced in a study of cytomegalovirus exposure and HLA in healthy donors. Primers included in the PCR were 60 Vbeta and 13 Jbeta primers. The repertoire was sequenced with immunoSEQ multiplex PCR; TCRdb's copy has only in-frame clones and lacks some. The sample has some 130,000 clones; the top ten hold about 1.8%. Sequencing was performed on PBMCs. The receptors stem from a man younger than 35 in good health and CMV-seronegative.

The chain combines TRBV7-6 with TRBJ2-5, with 7 bases fitting TRBD2. The J call may be incorrect, as the DNA end agrees better with TRBJ2-7. Germline V CDR1 and CDR2: SGHVS, FNYEAQ. The CDR3 extends over 15 amino acids. The CDR3 coding sequence is TGTGCCAGCAGCTTAAGCTCTAGCGGCTCCTACGAGCAGTACTTC. This encodes CASSLSSSGSYEQYF.

The chain couples TRBV4-3 to TRBJ2-1, with D hard to call. The ends were cut back, 6 bases at V and 6 bases at J, with 15 bases in the middle. The CDR3 is 14 amino acids. Per the germline V gene, CDR1 is LGHNA and CDR2 is YSLEER. As DNA, the CDR3 is TGCGCCAGCAGTTATGGCGCAGGCCTCAATGAGCAGTTCTTC. Translation gives CASSYGAGLNEQFF.

This chain links TRBV12-2 with TRBJ1-5. TRBV12-2 is a documented pseudogene. This CDR3 contains 17 residues. The CDR3 DNA sequence: TGTGCAAGTCGCTTACTCAGGCGGAGGGAAATAGATCAGCCCCAGCATTTT. Translated: CASRLLRRREIDQPQHF.

This sequence joins TRBV19 and TRBJ1-1, with TRBD1 identical over 9 bases. CDR3 length: 16 amino acids. With 7 bases clipped from V and 0 bases from J, the junction kept 9 bases outside the gene matches. The germline V gene has CDR1 LNHDA and CDR2 SQIVND (reference sequence). The CDR3 DNA is TGTGCCAGTACCCCCCGTGGACAGGGGCTGAACACTGAAGCTTTCTTT. It translates to CASTPRGQGLNTEAFF.

A word on this clone: The identical CDR3 is also encoded by other nucleotide sequences in the sample. V gene TRBV27 combines with J gene TRBJ2-2, with a tentative D call TRBD1 (5 bases). V gave up 3 bases and J gave up 6 bases, with 8 bases separating them. The CDR3 sequence is 13 residues long. The germline CDR1 and CDR2 sequences are MNHEY and SMNVEV (reference sequence). The CDR3 DNA is TGTGCCAGCAGTTTGCAGGGCGCCGGGGAGCTGTTTTTT. It translates to CASSLQGAGELFF.

The rearrangement links TRBV5-6 to TRBJ2-7; TRBD1 aligns across 7 bases. Trimming removed 3 bases from V and 11 bases from J; junction bases left unmatched: 17. This CDR3 spans 15 amino acids. The V gene's germline CDR1 is SGHDT and CDR2 YYEEEE. CDR3 bases: TGTGCCAGCAGCTCGAGGACAGGCCCTCCCCATTGGAAGTACTTC. Translating it yields CASSSRTGPPHWKYF.

As DNA, the CDR3 is TGTGCCAGCAGTTCCGAGGGAAACACTGAAGCTTTCTTT. Translating it yields CASSSEGNTEAFF. This rearrangement joins TRBV28 to TRBJ1-1; D is unclear. The germline V gene has CDR1 MDHEN and CDR2 SYDVKM. Trimming took 4 bases from V and 2 from J, leaving 8 bases between them. There are 13 residues in the CDR3.

The genes are TRBV13 and TRBJ2-7; D is possibly TRBD2 (6 bases). V gave up 2 bases and J gave up 4 bases, with 12 bases separating them. CDR3 length equals 14 residues. CDR1 is PRHDT, CDR2 FYEKMQ, per germline (reference sequence). Here the CDR3 reads CASSLSGDLYEQYF. The CDR3 DNA sequence: TGTGCCAGCAGCTTATCGGGGGATTTATACGAGCAGTACTTC. The variable domain in full, completed from reference TRBV13 and TRBJ2-7, reads AAGVIQSPRHLIKEKRETATLKCYPIPRHDTVYWYQQGPGQDPQFLISFYEKMQSDKGSIPDRFSAQQFSDYHSELNMSSLELGDSALYFCASSLSGDLYEQYFGPGTRLTVT.

The chain couples TRBV6-5 to TRBJ1-1, with 7 nucleotides matching TRBD1. The CDR3 has 14 residues. Germline V gene data show CDR1 as MNHEY and CDR2 as SVGAGI. Trimming removed 10 bases from V and 0 bases from J; junction bases left unmatched: 8. CDR3 region: CATALDRVNTEAFF. DNA for the CDR3: TGTGCCACAGCCCTCGACAGGGTGAACACTGAAGCTTTCTTT.

This sequence joins TRBV11-2 and TRBJ1-2; no definite D call. V was trimmed by 3 bases and J by 5 bases, leaving 10 bases between them. This CDR3 is built from 13 residues. CDR1 SGHAT and CDR2 FQNNGV come from the germline V gene. The CDR3 DNA follows: TGTGCCAGCAGCTTTGACAATGGTTATGGCTACACCTTC. Residues: CASSFDNGYGYTF.

V usage is TRBV10-3 and J usage is TRBJ1-5, with a tentative D call TRBD1 (5 bases). The CDR3 spans 16 residues. The V end lost 6 bases, the J end lost 0 bases, and 15 bases lay between the germline ends. Germline CDR1 ENHRY, CDR2 SYGVKD. In DNA, the CDR3 is TGTGCCATCAGGTCGGGGGACCCCTATAGCAATCAGCCCCAGCATTTT. Translating it yields CAIRSGDPYSNQPQHF.

The J gene is TRBJ1-1, the V gene TRBV5-4; 8 nucleotides align to TRBD1. CDR3 length: 14 amino acids. The germline CDR1 and CDR2 sequences are SGHNT and YYREEE (reference sequence). After removal of 4 bases from V and 5 bases from J, the junction contained 7 bases not matched to a gene. The CDR3 reads CASSLQGASTEAFF. The CDR3 nucleotides read TGTGCCAGCAGCCTGCAGGGGGCAAGTACTGAAGCTTTCTTT.

CDR3 nucleotide sequence: TGCAGCGTCAACAGGGAGTTAAACACTGAAGCTTTCTTT. This translates into CSVNRELNTEAFF. The chain links TRBV29-1 to TRBJ1-1; D possibly corresponds to TRBD1 (6 bases). V was trimmed by 6 bases and J by 2 bases, leaving 13 bases between them. The germline CDR1 and CDR2 sequences are SQVTM and ANQGSEA. This CDR3 has 13 residues.

Turning to this clone: The sample has other DNA sequences that encode this CDR3 too. J is TRBJ2-7 and V is TRBV5-4, with D possibly matching TRBD1 (5 bases). V lost 2 bases and J lost 1, with 10 bases in between. CDR3 length: 14 residues. CDR1 and CDR2 from the germline V gene are SGHNT and YYREEE (reference sequence). Here the CDR3 DNA reads TGTGCCAGCAGCTTTCAGGGTCCATCCTACGAGCAGTACTTC. This codes for CASSFQGPSYEQYF. Together with reference TRBV5-4 and TRBJ2-7, the CDR3 gives the full variable domain: ETGVTQSPTHLIKTRGQQVTLRCSSQSGHNTVSWYQQALGQGPQFIFQYYREEENGRGNFPPRFSGLQFPNYSSELNVNALELDDSALYLCASSFQGPSYEQYFGPGTRLTVT.

The chain is built from TRBV7-2 and TRBJ2-7, with 10 bases fitting TRBD2. Germline V gene data show CDR1 as SGHTA and CDR2 as FQGNSA. V lost 7 bases to trimming and J lost 2 bases; unmatched junction nucleotides: 8. The CDR3 has 15 amino acids. The CDR3 protein is CASKLSAGGAYEQYF. CDR3 coding DNA: TGTGCCAGCAAGTTATCAGCGGGAGGGGCCTACGAGCAGTACTTC. The full variable domain, its missing parts supplied by reference TRBV7-2 and TRBJ2-7, is GAGVSQSPSNKVTEKGKDVELRCDPISGHTALYWYRQSLGQGLEFLIYFQGNSAPDKSGLPSDRFSAERTGGSVSTLTIQRTQQEDSAVYLCASKLSAGGAYEQYFGPGTRLTVT.

The chain recombines TRBV28 with TRBJ2-7; D may be TRBD1 (5 bases). The length of the CDR3 is 14 residues. CDR1 is MDHEN and CDR2 is SYDVKM in the germline V gene. Deletions cut 7 bases from V and 3 bases from J, with 16 bases between. CDR3: CASTPSEGVYEQYF. The DNA of the CDR3 is TGTGCCAGCACCCCCTCAGAAGGGGTCTACGAGCAGTACTTC.

V and J are TRBV18 and TRBJ2-7, with a tentative D call TRBD1 (6 bases). Germline CDR1 is KGHSH and CDR2 is LQKENI. This CDR3 has 16 amino acids. V lost 0 bases, J lost 6 bases, and 18 bases lay in between. The CDR3 reads CASSPPTGDKELEQYF. CDR3 sequence (DNA): TGTGCCAGCTCACCACCGACCGGGGACAAAGAGCTCGAGCAGTACTTC.

The chain couples TRBV27 to TRBJ2-5; tentatively, D is TRBD2 (5 bases). V was trimmed by 5 bases and J by 5 bases, leaving 21 bases between them. Germline lookup yields CDR1 MNHEY and CDR2 SMNVEV (reference sequence). The CDR3 is made up of 16 amino acids. This chain's CDR3 is CASSPYGVGSYETQYF. In nucleotides, the CDR3 is TGTGCCAGCAGTCCCTACGGGGTAGGGAGTTATGAGACCCAGTACTTC.

The chain carries TRBV5-1 and TRBJ1-1; D is possibly TRBD1 (6 bases). CDR1 is SGHRS, CDR2 YFSETQ, per germline. V was trimmed by 1 base and J by 3 bases, leaving 16 bases between them. This CDR3 region has 16 residues. CDR3 region: CASSLLPGGSDTEAFF. The DNA of the CDR3 is TGCGCCAGCAGCTTGTTACCGGGGGGCTCGGACACTGAAGCTTTCTTT.

The chain combines TRBV30 with TRBJ2-5, with TRBD2 matching 11 bases. Germline-derived CDR1 and CDR2 are GTSNPN and SVGIG (reference sequence). V shed 4 bases, J shed 5 bases, and the junction held 9 bases outside the gene matches. The CDR3 contains 15 residues. The CDR3 loop reads CAWTSEGTSGETQYF. CDR3 nucleotides: TGTGCCTGGACCTCCGAGGGGACTAGCGGCGAGACCCAGTACTTC.

The rearrangement uses TRBV19 and TRBJ1-1, with no clear D. CDR1 LNHDA and CDR2 SQIVND come from the germline V gene (reference sequence). V was clipped by 3 bases and J by 2 bases, with 10 bases between them. CDR3 length equals 14 residues. In nucleotides, the CDR3 is TGTGCCAGTAGTATTTCCGGAGCCAACACTGAAGCTTTCTTT. It encodes CASSISGANTEAFF.

On this clone itself: The final CDR3 position lacks the conserved phenylalanine or tryptophan, pointing to a likely read error. The chain has TRBV28 and TRBJ1-2, with TRBD1 matching over 8 bases. The CDR3 has 16 amino acids. V lost 8 bases, J lost 1 base, and 12 bases stayed unmatched. Per germline, CDR1 MDHEN and CDR2 SYDVKM. CDR3 coding DNA: TGTGCCAGCGGACGGGACAGGAGCTACTTTAACTATGGCTACACCCTC. Its protein is CASGRDRSYFNYGYTL.